This note documents a single TCR beta chain sequence. The specificity of this receptor is unknown. Base-call qualities are not available, and no considerably larger clone is one nucleotide away. CD8 naive samples were CD45RO-negative cells positively selected for CCR7, giving a CD45RA+CCR7+ population that excluded TemRA cells. The donors were healthy, HIV-negative adults with no recently reported acute infections or vaccinations. Every donor was a Caucasian adult residing in Nashville, Tennessee, USA. Blood was collected by leukapheresis, and PBMCs were isolated by Ficoll-Histopaque density gradient centrifugation and then cryopreserved in liquid nitrogen vapor phase. Analytical flow cytometry was used to check the purity and quantity of every magnetically sorted T cell population. From each sorted fraction, genomic DNA was isolated and quantified by UV absorbance on a Nanodrop 2000c. CDR1 and CDR2 were assigned from the germline V gene as SGHVS and FNYEAQ. V trim: 3 bases; J trim: 6 bases; unmatched bases: 6. From its cysteine to its phenylalanine, the CDR3 spans 14 amino acids. Kept here is only the CDR3 DNA, which spans 42 bases and is read in frame from base 1.

These data are taken from a study of shared clonotypes between healthy human individuals (dated by TCRdb to 2020 to 2022). Looking at the study overall: The cohort included a few men and a couple of women between 18 and 49 years of age. For each donor, CD4 naive and CD4 memory were each run on three plates, CD8 naive on two plates, and CD8 memory on one plate. Blood TCR repertoires of five healthy adults were deeply sequenced to estimate repertoire size and the extent of clonotype sharing between individuals. Different laboratories and diverse techniques were used to prepare libraries and sequence TCR repertoires, to increase sequencing depth and limit assay-specific biases. Between about 0.9 and 8.9 billion PBMCs per donor were obtained by leukapheresis. The study at large found these results: Even with the large sequencing depth, rarefaction of the sorted-subset datasets indicated that sequencing was incomplete. Sharing across several donors was observed for 5% to 6.5% of naive CD4, 3% to 3.5% of naive CD8, over 2% of memory CD4, and around 0.42% of memory CD8 clonotypes. Because the study included a small number of donors, the genetic and exposure-history diversity represented was limited. Sampling was restricted to blood, and TCR repertoires in tissues likely differ from the TCR repertoires found in blood. Compared with non-shared clonotypes, the clonotypes found in all four sorted-subset donors had higher generation probabilities. Estimated clonotype richness was generally larger for naive than for memory subsets. Pairwise subsampling led to the expectation that sequencing depth would affect the degree of clonotype sharing among donors.

Using the deep immunoSEQ assay, TCR CDR3 regions were amplified from genomic DNA by multiplex PCR. Extracted genomic DNA from each cell subset was spread evenly across all wells of several immunoSEQ 96-well plates, with each plate serving as a replicate. For sorted subsets, approximately 200 ng of genomic DNA, equivalent to around 29,000 T cell genomes, went into each replicate PCR. Purified libraries were quantified with a Qubit 3.0 fluorometer, sized on a Bioanalyzer 2100, and re-quantified with the KAPA Library Quantification kit. Each immunoSEQ 96-well plate was sequenced on its own single-read 150-cycle Illumina NextSeq 550 flow cell. The authors processed their data as follows. Because the immunoSEQ output held only junctional sequences and lacked quality scores, the filtering could not match the filtering applied to full-length reads. Sequences were annotated with PyIR, a Python wrapper for IgBLAST v1.9, using IMGT germline references to assign V/J genes and CDR3. Reads with weak V/J assignments (E-value above 1e-6), missing CDR3, stop codons, out-of-frame junctions, or ambiguous translated residues were removed. A V3J clonotype was defined by an identical inferred V gene, J gene, and CDR3 amino acid sequence. Percentage overlap between repertoires was calculated by dividing the number of shared unique clonotypes by the size of the smaller repertoire. RTK rarefaction, the Chao1 estimator, and Recon v2.1 estimates of unobserved clonotypes were used to assess repertoire richness. Generation probabilities were computed with OLGA for all TCRbeta clonotypes obtained by the gDNA method from a handful of donors. Sourced from immuneACCESS, this table was stored by TCRdb with only in-frame sequences that have V and J called. A share of the clones is absent; for the studies checked, an unresolved V gene accounts for under half, and the remainder has no known explanation. The V and J calls and clone size are taken from that table; D and trimming were inferred from the DNA. Within this sample are under 600,000 clones, with roughly 98% of them counted one time only. The top ten constitute less than 0.35% of the sample.

The V and J genes are TRBV7-6 and TRBJ2-7, with TRBD1 matching 9 junction bases. Source material: naive CD8+ T cells sorted from blood. What the cell subset or site label conveys for this sample: CD45RA+CCR7+. This clonotype was sampled from a man between 25 and 39 years old in good health. CDR3 loop: CASSFRTGEGEQYF. Read as DNA, the sequence is TGTGCCAGCAGCTTCAGGACAGGGGAAGGCGAGCAGTACTTC.